The rows below give T cell receptor beta chains drawn from one sample of a study of neurological immune-mediated disorders. Using its own MiXCR run on the 5' RACE reads, TCRdb lists one record per CDR3 protein. The profile covers just over 30,000 distinct CDR3 sequences, with about 4.1% appearing a single time and 20% to 25% taken by the ten largest. Sequenced sample: CD4+ T cells from blood. All receptors come from a woman between 40 and 50 years old in good health. Each CDR3 is given with its conserved first and last residue. The D gene is left open where the match is weak. Not every row has a clone size; where given, it reads once, few, many or a size class.

V: TRBV5-1; J: TRBJ2-7; size: many; D: TRBD1; CDR3: CASSWTGSYEQYF; DNA: TGCGCCAGCAGCTGGACAGGGTCCTACGAGCAGTACTTC
V: TRBV20-1; J: TRBJ2-7; size: many; D: TRBD1; CDR3: CSALDPGQWDEQYF; DNA: TGCAGTGCTCTTGACCCGGGACAGTGGGACGAGCAGTACTTC
V: TRBV7-3; J: TRBJ2-3; size: many; D: NA; CDR3: CASSSLKGNTDTQYF; DNA: TGTGCCAGCAGCTCCCTAAAAGGCAACACAGATACGCAGTATTTT
V: TRBV10-2; J: TRBJ1-5; size: NA; D: NA; CDR3: CARSWDTQGNQPRHF; DNA: TGCGCCAGAAGCTGGGACACCCAGGGCAATCAGCCCCGGCATTTT
V: TRBV28; J: TRBJ1-2; size: many; D: NA; CDR3: CASSRGVTGYTF; DNA: TGTGCCAGCAGTAGGGGGGTTACTGGCTACACCTTC
V: TRBV12-3/TRBV12-4; J: TRBJ1-6; size: many; D: NA; CDR3: CASSLLFGQYNSPLHF; DNA: TGTGCCAGCAGTTTATTATTTGGTCAGTATAATTCACCCCTCCACTTT
V: TRBV3-1; J: TRBJ2-3; size: many; D: TRBD2; CDR3: CASSQGLAGGTDTQYF; DNA: TGTGCCAGCAGCCAAGGACTAGCGGGGGGCACAGATACGCAGTATTTT
V: TRBV12-3/TRBV12-4; J: TRBJ2-7; size: many; D: NA; CDR3: CASSPRRGFYEQYF; DNA: TGTGCCAGCAGTCCCAGGAGGGGATTTTACGAGCAGTACTTC
V: TRBV6-5; J: TRBJ2-3; size: many; D: NA; CDR3: CASSTTPTTPHTQYF; DNA: TGTGCCAGCAGCACCACCCCGACGACTCCACATACGCAGTATTTT
V: TRBV5-1; J: TRBJ1-2; size: many; D: NA; CDR3: CASSLLPGDYGYTF; DNA: TGCGCCAGCAGCTTGCTTCCCGGTGACTATGGCTACACCTTC
V: TRBV11-2; J: TRBJ1-1; size: many; D: NA; CDR3: CASSPGQFMNTEAFF; DNA: TGTGCCAGCAGCCCCGGACAGTTCATGAACACTGAAGCTTTCTTT
V: TRBV7-9; J: TRBJ2-2; size: once; D: TRBD1; CDR3: CASSLDRVTGELFF; DNA: TGTGCCAGCAGCTTGGACAGGGTTACCGGGGAGCTGTTTTTT
V: TRBV5-5; J: TRBJ2-7; size: many; D: NA; CDR3: CASSLAGFTHYEQYF; DNA: TGTGCCAGCAGCTTGGCGGGGTTTACCCACTACGAGCAGTACTTC
V: TRBV20-1; J: TRBJ2-7; size: many; D: NA; CDR3: CSANSDLAYEQYF; DNA: TGCAGTGCCAACTCCGACCTTGCCTACGAGCAGTACTTC
V: TRBV20-1; J: TRBJ2-1; size: NA; D: NA; CDR3: CSAREVGYDGSYNEQFF; DNA: TGCAGTGCTAGAGAGGTAGGCTACGATGGCTCCTACAATGAGCAGTTCTTC
V: TRBV20-1; J: TRBJ2-5; size: many; D: TRBD2; CDR3: CSAERGGQETQYF; DNA: TGCAGTGCTGAGCGGGGGGGTCAAGAGACCCAGTACTTC
V: TRBV6-5; J: TRBJ2-2; size: few; D: NA; CDR3: CASARAPGTGELFF; DNA: TGTGCCAGCGCTAGGGCGCCGGGGACCGGGGAGCTGTTTTTT
V: TRBV7-6; J: TRBJ2-5; size: many; D: TRBD1; CDR3: CASSLGRDRQETQYF; DNA: TGTGCCAGCAGCCTAGGTCGGGACAGACAAGAGACCCAGTACTTC
V: TRBV6-1; J: TRBJ2-2; size: many; D: NA; CDR3: CAGNAGGIAGELFF; DNA: TGTGCCGGAAATGCAGGGGGGATTGCCGGGGAGCTGTTTTTT
V: TRBV5-1; J: TRBJ2-4; size: medium-sized; D: NA; CDR3: CASSPLGGAENIQYF; DNA: TGCGCCAGCAGTCCTCTGGGGGGGGCGGAGAACATTCAGTACTTC
V: TRBV20-1; J: TRBJ1-1; size: many; D: TRBD1; CDR3: CSANRGKNTEAFF; DNA: TGCAGTGCTAACAGGGGGAAGAACACTGAAGCTTTCTTT
V: TRBV7-2; J: TRBJ2-1; size: few; D: TRBD1; CDR3: CASSVNRGSEQFF; DNA: TGTGCCAGCAGCGTAAACAGGGGAAGTGAGCAGTTCTTC
V: TRBV5-1; J: TRBJ2-1; size: many; D: NA; CDR3: CASRTGLAENEQFF; DNA: TGCGCCAGCAGAACAGGGCTAGCGGAGAATGAGCAGTTCTTC
V: TRBV20-1; J: TRBJ2-6; size: many; D: NA; CDR3: CSARERVSGANVLTF; DNA: TGCAGTGCTAGAGAAAGAGTGTCTGGGGCCAACGTCCTGACTTTC
V: TRBV6-5; J: TRBJ2-2; size: many; D: NA; CDR3: CASSRDKNTGELFF; DNA: TGTGCCAGCAGCCGGGACAAGAACACCGGGGAGCTGTTTTTT
V: TRBV3-1; J: TRBJ1-3; size: many; D: TRBD1; CDR3: CASSHRTGGAGNTIYF; DNA: TGTGCCAGCAGCCATCGGACAGGGGGAGCTGGAAACACCATATATTTT